Listed here is a single TCR beta chain. As yet, its antigen is unknown. Per germline, CDR1 SGDLS and CDR2 YYNGEE. V trimming: 2 bases; J trimming: 2 bases; junction bases outside the gene matches: 3. The CDR3 is made up of 15 amino acids. The data originate from a study of cytomegalovirus exposure and HLA in healthy donors. The PCR used 60 Vbeta and 13 Jbeta primers. Sequencing was performed with immunoSEQ multiplex PCR; in TCRdb, only in-frame clones are kept and a portion is missing. The sample has about 160,000 clones, roughly 79% seen once. Overall study results and limits: Later work associated around 18,000 TCR beta sequences with HLA alleles at 0.05 false discovery rate. An assumption of roughly uniform sequencing depth across donors underlay the presence/absence analyses. Analysis was carried out at a later point, and it linked a missense DCLRE1C variant to TCR beta V- and J-gene trimming. Previously analyzed data showed that most TCR beta V segments were productive at a frequency of about 87% or about 30%.

The sequenced material came from PBMCs. The chain recombines TRBV9 with TRBJ2-1, with 8 bases lining up with TRBD1. This clonotype was sampled from a woman aged 45-59 years in good health and CMV-seronegative. The DNA for the CDR3 is TGTGCCAGCAGCGTGGGGACAGGTACCTACAATGAGCAGTTCTTC. This translates into CASSVGTGTYNEQFF.